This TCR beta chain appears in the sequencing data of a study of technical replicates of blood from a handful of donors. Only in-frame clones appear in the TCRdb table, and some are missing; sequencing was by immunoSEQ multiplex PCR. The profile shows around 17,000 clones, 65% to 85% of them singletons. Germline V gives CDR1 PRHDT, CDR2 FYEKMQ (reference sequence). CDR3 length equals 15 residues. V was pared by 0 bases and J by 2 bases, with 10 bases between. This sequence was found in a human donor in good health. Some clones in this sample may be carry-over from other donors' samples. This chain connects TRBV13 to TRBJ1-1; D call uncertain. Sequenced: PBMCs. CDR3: CASSLGLQRNTEAFF. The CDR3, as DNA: TGTGCCAGCAGCTTAGGCCTACAGAGAAACACTGAAGCTTTCTTT.